Shown below are 21 T cell receptor beta chains from a single sample sequenced in a study of monozygotic twins with inflammatory bowel disease. TCRdb reanalyzed the 5' RACE reads, giving one entry per CDR3 protein sequence and no DNA. Here the sample table reports fewer than 200,000 distinct CDR3 sequences. Sequenced sample: blood. Every receptor here comes from a human donor with ulcerative colitis or Crohn's disease, or a healthy co-twin of an affected twin (not recorded which).

The V call is TRBV18, the J call TRBJ2-5. Germline CDR1 and CDR2: KGHSH and LQKENI. This CDR3 contains 14 residues. CDR3 sequence reads: CASSPPGPQETQYF.

The chain links TRBV5-6 to TRBJ2-3; the D call from TCRdb, TRBD1, cannot be confirmed without DNA. The CDR3 is 15 amino acids. CDR1 and CDR2 (germline): SGHDT, YYEEEE. Here the CDR3 reads CASSLTGGAADTQYF. Full variable domain (outside the CDR3, taken from reference TRBV5-6 and TRBJ2-3): DAGVTQSPTHLIKTRGQQVTLRCSPKSGHDTVSWYQQALGQGPQFIFQYYEEEERQRGNFPDRFSGHQFPNYSSELNVNALLLGDSALYLCASSLTGGAADTQYFGPGTRLTVL.

This chain links TRBV7-6 with TRBJ1-1; with no DNA, the TCRdb D assignment of TRBD1 cannot be verified. Germline CDR1 is SGHVS and CDR2 is FNYEAQ. This CDR3 spans 14 amino acids. CDR3 amino acids: CASSERDRASEAFF.

This chain joins TRBV7-2 and TRBJ2-1; the TRBD1 assignment by TCRdb is unverifiable without DNA. From germline, CDR1 is SGHTA and CDR2 FQGNSA. There are 12 residues in the CDR3. The CDR3 sequence: CASSHRVGEQFF.

The CDR3 here is CATSDPLDHTGELFF. This chain connects TRBV24-1 to TRBJ2-2. Germline assignment: CDR1 KGHDR and CDR2 SFDVKD. CDR3 size: 15 residues.

V gene TRBV4-3 combines with J gene TRBJ1-4. Germline loops: CDR1 LGHNA, CDR2 YSLEER. This CDR3 spans 18 amino acids. The chain's CDR3 is CASSQGPPGGMGGEKLFF.

The CDR3 loop is CASSLRRSLGDTIYF. The gene calls are TRBV13 and TRBJ1-3. The germline gives CDR1 PRHDT, CDR2 FYEKMQ (reference sequence). The CDR3 length is 15 residues.

The chain carries TRBV24-1 and TRBJ2-5; TCRdb selects TRBD1, and the lack of DNA leaves this call unchecked. This CDR3 has 15 residues. Germline CDR1 reads KGHDR; CDR2 reads SFDVKD. CDR3 sequence reads: CATSDGTGFAETQYF.

The chain uses TRBV20-1 and TRBJ2-1; TCRdb reports TRBD2, a call that lacks DNA to check it against. This CDR3 contains 15 residues. The germline CDR1 and CDR2 sequences are DFQATT and SNEGSKA (reference sequence). The CDR3 loop reads CSAREGTSGVYEQFF.

The V gene is TRBV20-1, the J gene TRBJ1-6; TCRdb designates TRBD1, a call that cannot be tested without DNA. The CDR3 covers 14 residues. The germline CDR1 and CDR2 sequences are DFQATT and SNEGSKA (reference sequence). The CDR3 sequence: CSVSGTQDNSPLHF.

The chain has TRBV18 and TRBJ1-4. CDR3 length: 16 residues. CDR1 KGHSH and CDR2 LQKENI come from the germline V gene. The CDR3 loop is CASSPPGGVGEEKLFF.

The chain is built from TRBV6-5 and TRBJ1-5; TCRdb lists TRBD1, though no DNA is available to test this call. Germline assignment: CDR1 MNHEY and CDR2 SVGAGI. CDR3 length: 13 amino acids. The CDR3 protein is CASSYRGFQPQHF.

The V and J genes are TRBV20-1 and TRBJ2-7. CDR1 is DFQATT, CDR2 SNEGSKA, per germline (reference sequence). The length of the CDR3 is 12 residues. The CDR3 protein is CSAEKNRDEQYF.

The rearrangement uses TRBV12-3 or TRBV12-4 and TRBJ2-7; TCRdb names TRBD2, which stays unverified in the absence of DNA. This CDR3 spans 13 amino acids. The CDR3 protein is CASIPDFSYEQYF.

This chain joins TRBV5-1 and TRBJ2-3. Germline values: CDR1 SGHRS, CDR2 YFSETQ. The CDR3 consists of 14 residues. The CDR3 protein is CASSFGGQPDTQYF. Variable domain in full (rest from reference TRBV5-1 and TRBJ2-3): KAGVTQTPRYLIKTRGQQVTLSCSPISGHRSVSWYQQTPGQGLQFLFEYFSETQRNKGNFPGRFSGRQFSNSRSEMNVSTLELGDSALYLCASSFGGQPDTQYFGPGTRLTVL.

The rearrangement links TRBV5-4 to TRBJ2-7; TCRdb designates TRBD1, a call that cannot be tested without DNA. The germline CDR1 and CDR2 sequences are SGHNT and YYREEE (reference sequence). The CDR3 length is 16 residues. The CDR3 here is CASSLDARGVTYEQYF.

This chain joins TRBV28 and TRBJ2-7; TCRdb's D call of TRBD2 is untestable without DNA. Per germline, CDR1 MDHEN and CDR2 SYDVKM. The CDR3 has 16 residues. CDR3 region: CASSLRGGETSYEQYF.

V and J are TRBV10-3 and TRBJ2-5. This CDR3 is built from 12 residues. Germline V gives CDR1 ENHRY, CDR2 SYGVKD. The CDR3 protein is CAISEVQETQYF.

The rearrangement uses TRBV5-1 and TRBJ1-1; with no DNA, the TCRdb D assignment of TRBD1 cannot be verified. There are 15 residues in the CDR3. The germline V gene encodes CDR1 SGHRS and CDR2 YFSETQ. The CDR3 reads CASSSGQGANTEAFF.

The rearrangement joins TRBV6-1 to TRBJ1-1. Germline CDR1 and CDR2: MNHNS and SASEGT. The CDR3 is 13 residues long. CDR3 region: CASKALSLAEAFF.

This chain links TRBV29-1 with TRBJ1-1; TCRdb reports TRBD1, a call that lacks DNA to check it against. CDR3 length equals 13 residues. Germline CDR1 SQVTM, CDR2 ANQGSEA. The CDR3: CSVDSRGSTEAFF.